These 16 T cell receptor beta chains were all obtained from the same sample, sequenced in a study of cytomegalovirus exposure and HLA in healthy donors (dated by TCRdb to about 2017). Receptor amplification or capture employed the immunoSEQ multiplex PCR assay. For the multiplex PCR, a mixture combining 60 forward primers for TCR Vbeta segments and 13 reverse primers for TCR Jbeta segments was used. TCRdb holds this immuneACCESS table with in-frame rearrangements only. Some clones are missing; in checked studies, unresolved V genes explain under half, and the rest has no known cause. The sample table holds under 200,000 clones, of which approximately 79% were seen once. Together, the top ten hold roughly 6.3% of the sample. Sequencing was performed on PBMCs. Receptor source: a man between 40 and 49 years old in good health and CMV-seropositive.

CDR3 sequence: CASSQEGDRDDGYTF. For the CDR3, the DNA is TGCGCCAGCAGCCAAGAAGGGGACAGGGACGATGGCTACACCTTC. This chain links TRBV4-1 with TRBJ1-2, with TRBD1 matching over 9 bases. The germline V gene encodes CDR1 MGHRA and CDR2 YSYEKL. Germline trimming cut 0 bases from V and 6 bases from J; bases unmatched to any gene: 5. CDR3 length: 15 residues.

The chain joins TRBV9 to TRBJ1-2; D is possibly TRBD1 (5 bases). The CDR3 covers 13 residues. Looked up from germline, CDR1 is SGDLS and CDR2 is YYNGEE. V lost 2 bases and J lost 5, with 10 bases in between. The CDR3 sequence is CASSVKEGYGYTF. The CDR3, as DNA: TGTGCCAGCAGCGTCAAGGAGGGGTATGGCTACACCTTC.

As for this clone: One end of the junction does not line up with germline, which may come from a read error. The gene calls are TRBV14 and TRBJ2-1, with D perhaps TRBD1 (7 bases). The CDR3 loop spans 15 amino acids. Germline V gives CDR1 SGHDN, CDR2 FVKESK. In nucleotides, the CDR3 is TGTGCCAGCAGCCAAGATGGGGGGCAGACAGGGAACAAGATCTTC. Its protein product is CASSQDGGQTGNKIF.

The chain recombines TRBV7-2 with TRBJ1-1, with 7 positions matching TRBD1. Trimming removed 5 bases from V and 4 bases from J; junction bases left unmatched: 7. The CDR3 has 14 residues. Germline V gene lookup returns CDR1 SGHTA and CDR2 FQGNSA. CDR3 nucleotide sequence: TGTGCCAGCAGCGTGCCGGGACAGAGCACTGAAGCTTTCTTT. Encoded protein: CASSVPGQSTEAFF.

The rearrangement uses TRBV9 and TRBJ1-2, with D perhaps TRBD1 (6 bases). The CDR3 length is 13 residues. Germline loops: CDR1 SGDLS, CDR2 YYNGEE. V lost 3 bases, J lost 1 base, and 7 bases lay in between. The CDR3 is CASSEQGNYGYTF. In nucleotides, the CDR3 is TGTGCCAGCAGCGAACAGGGTAACTATGGCTACACCTTC.

This chain joins TRBV7-3 and TRBJ2-3; the D gene is possibly TRBD2 (5 bases). Trimming removed 8 bases from V and 1 base from J, with 7 bases in between. CDR3 length: 12 residues. The germline CDR1 and CDR2 sequences are SGHTA and FQGTGA. In nucleotides, the CDR3 is TGTGCCAGCGGGCGGGGCACAGATACGCAGTATTTT. This gives the protein CASGRGTDTQYF. Combining the CDR3 with reference TRBV7-3 and TRBJ2-3 gives the whole variable domain GAGVSQTPSNKVTEKGKYVELRCDPISGHTALYWYRQSLGQGPEFLIYFQGTGAADDSGLPNDRFFAVRPEGSVSTLKIQRTERGDSAVYLCASGRGTDTQYFGPGTRLTVL.

This sequence joins TRBV5-6 and TRBJ2-5, with D possibly being TRBD2 (6 bases). Germline values: CDR1 SGHDT, CDR2 YYEEEE. V was shortened by 0 bases and J by 5 bases, with 17 bases between the two germline ends. This CDR3 has 16 amino acids. The CDR3 DNA reads TGTGCCAGCAGCTTGGCCCACGGTAGCCGGGAGGAGACCCAGTACTTC. As protein: CASSLAHGSREETQYF. Complete variable domain (other parts from reference TRBV5-6 and TRBJ2-5): DAGVTQSPTHLIKTRGQQVTLRCSPKSGHDTVSWYQQALGQGPQFIFQYYEEEERQRGNFPDRFSGHQFPNYSSELNVNALLLGDSALYLCASSLAHGSREETQYFGPGTRLLVL.

This chain links TRBV7-9 with TRBJ2-7; perhaps TRBD2 as D (5 bases). Trimming removed 4 bases from V and 2 bases from J, with 12 bases in between. Germline values: CDR1 SEHNR, CDR2 FQNEAQ (reference sequence). The CDR3 loop spans 14 amino acids. The CDR3 reads CASSSRGSAYEQYF. CDR3 coding DNA: TGTGCCAGCAGCTCAAGAGGGTCGGCCTACGAGCAGTACTTC.

This chain uses TRBV18 with TRBJ2-7, with TRBD2 as a possible D gene (6 bases). The CDR3 runs to 15 residues. Germline V gene lookup returns CDR1 KGHSH and CDR2 LQKENI. V lost 3 bases, J lost 4 bases, and 16 bases lay in between. In nucleotides, the CDR3 is TGTGCCAGCTCACCCGTCCAGTCTGGAGGGTACGAGCAGTACTTC. Its protein product is CASSPVQSGGYEQYF.

The chain uses TRBV5-1 and TRBJ2-5, with D unclear. The CDR3 extends over 13 amino acids. Germline-derived CDR1 and CDR2 are SGHRS and YFSETQ. V dropped 8 bases and J dropped 5 bases, with 16 bases sitting between them. The CDR3 region is CASAALNEETQYF. CDR3 in DNA: TGCGCCAGTGCTGCGCTTAACGAGGAGACCCAGTACTTC.

This clone was seen a single time. This sequence joins TRBV28 and TRBJ2-7, with D possibly matching TRBD2 (5 bases). V gave up 5 bases and J gave up 3 bases, with 17 bases separating them. The CDR3 is made up of 15 amino acids. Germline CDR1 and CDR2: MDHEN and SYDVKM. This CDR3 is CASSLPRRAGYEQYF. The CDR3 region has the DNA TGTGCCAGCAGTCTCCCCCGGCGGGCGGGCTACGAGCAGTACTTC.

The chain is built from TRBV5-1 and TRBJ2-7, with 9 nucleotides matching TRBD1. Germline V CDR1 and CDR2: SGHRS, YFSETQ. This CDR3 is built from 14 residues. J gave up 5 bases and V 2 bases, and 5 bases lay outside the gene matches. DNA for the CDR3: TGCGCCAGCAGCTTTGGGACAGGGCGTAACGAGCAGTACTTC. It translates to CASSFGTGRNEQYF.

The chain has TRBV19 and TRBJ2-2; TRBD1 matches 7 bases. The germline gives CDR1 LNHDA, CDR2 SQIVND (reference sequence). With V trimmed by 6 bases and J by 2 bases, 9 bases remained unmatched. The CDR3 covers 16 residues. The CDR3 spells CASRSDRAENTGELFF. DNA of the CDR3: TGTGCCAGTAGAAGCGACAGGGCGGAAAACACCGGGGAGCTGTTTTTT.

Written as DNA, the CDR3 is TGTGCCAGCAGCTTAGTCCAGGGTGTAACCTACGAGCAGTACTTC. Translated: CASSLVQGVTYEQYF. This sequence joins TRBV7-6 and TRBJ2-7; TRBD1 is a possible D gene (5 bases). The CDR3 extends over 15 amino acids. V was shortened by 1 base and J by 2 bases, with 12 bases between the two germline ends. The germline gives CDR1 SGHVS, CDR2 FNYEAQ. Using reference TRBV7-6 and TRBJ2-7 for the parts outside the CDR3, the full variable domain is GAGVSQSPRYKVTKRGQDVALRCDPISGHVSLYWYRQALGQGPEFLTYFNYEAQQDKSGLPNDRFSAERPEGSISTLTIQRTEQRDSAMYRCASSLVQGVTYEQYFGPGTRLTVT.

The V gene is TRBV2, the J gene TRBJ2-7; 11 nucleotides align to TRBD1. CDR3 length equals 15 residues. Losses at the gene ends were 3 bases for V and 6 bases for J; bases not matched to a gene: 7. CDR1 is SNHLY, CDR2 FYNNEI, per germline. DNA of the CDR3: TGTGCCAGCAGTGAGATGGGACAGGGGGACTCCGAGCAGTACTTC. Residues: CASSEMGQGDSEQYF.

This chain joins TRBV10-1 and TRBJ1-1, with TRBD1 matching over 11 bases. The germline CDR1 and CDR2 sequences are WNHNN and SYGVQD (reference sequence). CDR3 size: 16 residues. Losses at the gene ends were 2 bases for V and 3 bases for J; bases not matched to a gene: 5. CDR3 nucleotide sequence: TGCGCCAGCAGTGAGGGGACAGGGGGATATGACACTGAAGCTTTCTTT. It yields the protein CASSEGTGGYDTEAFF.